Listed below are T cell receptor beta chains from one sample, sequenced in a study of blood T cell repertoires in COVID-19. Assay used: immunoSEQ multiplex PCR; TCRdb lists only in-frame clones, some missing. The repertoire has 23,000 or so clones, around 86% of them found once; the top ten carry around 7%. Sample: peripheral blood. These receptors all stem from a man between 70 and 80 years old with acute or convalescent COVID-19. CDR3s include the opening cysteine and the closing phenylalanine or tryptophan. Each record gives: CDR3 length, clone size, J gene, D gene, V gene, CDR3 protein, CDR3 DNA. A D gene is named only where the DNA matches it firmly. A row's size may be missing; if present it is once, few, many or a size class.

15 . TRBJ2-3 TRBD2 TRBV7-2 CASSILAGGADTQYF TGTGCCAGCAGCATTCTAGCGGGGGGGGCAGATACGCAGTATTTT
16 . TRBJ2-1 . TRBV5-1 CASSSQGDVTYNEQFF TGCGCCAGCAGCTCACAGGGTGATGTTACCTACAATGAGCAGTTCTTC
15 once TRBJ2-3 . TRBV9 CASSFFDRNTDTQYF TGTGCCAGCAGCTTCTTTGACAGAAACACAGATACGCAGTATTTT
13 . TRBJ1-4 . TRBV7-9 CASSFAGDEKLFF TGTGCCAGCAGCTTCGCAGGTGACGAAAAACTGTTTTTT
15 . TRBJ1-1 TRBD1 TRBV6-5 CASRGRQGALTEAFF TGTGCCAGCAGGGGACGACAGGGGGCACTGACTGAAGCTTTCTTT
17 . TRBJ2-1 TRBD1 TRBV7-2 CASSLAGTRGRFDEQFF TGTGCCAGCAGCTTAGCGGGTACAAGGGGGCGATTCGATGAGCAGTTCTTC
16 . TRBJ2-5 . TRBV6-5 CASSYRIGGAGETQYF TGTGCCAGCAGTTATCGAATAGGGGGGGCTGGGGAGACCCAGTACTTC
14 . TRBJ1-5 . TRBV30 CAWNLGVPNQPQHF TGTGCCTGGAACCTCGGGGTACCCAATCAGCCCCAGCATTTT
16 . TRBJ2-1 TRBD2 TRBV10-2 CASSLGTSGSYNEQFF TGCGCCAGCAGCCTCGGGACTAGCGGCTCCTACAATGAGCAGTTCTTC
14 . TRBJ2-1 TRBD2 TRBV30 CAWSFTSGFGEQFF TGTGCCTGGAGTTTCACTAGCGGCTTTGGGGAGCAGTTCTTC
14 once TRBJ1-1 . TRBV5-1 CASSLSGVQTEAFF TGCGCCAGCAGCTTATCGGGGGTGCAAACTGAAGCTTTCTTT
16 once TRBJ2-1 TRBD2 TRBV15 CATSRDPSGAYNEQFF TGTGCCACCAGCAGAGACCCTAGCGGGGCCTACAATGAGCAGTTCTTC
14 . TRBJ1-6 . TRBV2 CASSEQHGLYPLHF TGTGCCAGCAGTGAACAGCACGGACTATATCCCCTCCACTTT
13 . TRBJ2-1 TRBD1 TRBV27 CASSLTGGNEQFF TGTGCCAGCAGCCTTACAGGGGGCAATGAGCAGTTCTTC
14 . TRBJ2-7 . TRBV6-5 CASRIRGKPYEQYF TGTGCCAGCAGGATAAGGGGTAAACCCTACGAGCAGTACTTC
17 . TRBJ2-5 TRBD2 TRBV19 CASSIDFLAGLQETQYF TGTGCCAGTAGTATAGATTTCCTAGCGGGACTCCAAGAGACCCAGTACTTC
17 . TRBJ2-1 TRBD2 TRBV11-2 CASSFQRGGASYNEQFF TGTGCCAGCAGCTTTCAGCGGGGAGGGGCGTCCTACAATGAGCAGTTCTTC
15 . TRBJ2-1 . TRBV15 CATSNGQGNYNEQFF TGTGCCACCAGCAACGGGCAGGGTAACTACAATGAGCAGTTCTTC
15 few TRBJ2-7 TRBD1 TRBV4-1 CASSLGQGGFDEQYF TGCGCCAGCAGCCTGGGACAGGGGGGATTCGACGAGCAGTACTTC
12 . TRBJ2-7 . TRBV6-5 CASRAGAYEQYF TGTGCCAGCAGGGCAGGGGCCTACGAGCAGTACTTC
12 once TRBJ1-1 . TRBV19 CASTGLNTEAFF TGTGCCAGCACAGGTTTGAACACTGAAGCTTTCTTT
14 . TRBJ1-2 . TRBV10-3 CAISGRGTNYGYTF TGTGCCATCAGCGGCAGGGGTACAAACTATGGCTACACCTTC
14 . TRBJ2-2 TRBD2 TRBV5-4 CASSYLAGGGELFF TGTGCCAGCAGCTACCTAGCGGGAGGGGGGGAGCTGTTTTTT
15 . TRBJ1-3 . TRBV10-2 CASSHSQGSGNTIYF TGCGCCAGCAGTCATTCTCAGGGTTCTGGAAACACCATATATTTT
14 . TRBJ2-7 TRBD2 TRBV9 CASSVEAGGGEQYF TGTGCCAGCAGCGTAGAAGCGGGAGGAGGCGAGCAGTACTTC
13 . TRBJ2-7 . TRBV5-5 CASSLPTGYEQYF TGTGCCAGCAGCTTGCCGACAGGTTACGAGCAGTACTTC
15 once TRBJ2-2 TRBD2 TRBV6-5 CASSGGLAGAGELFF TGTGCCAGCAGCGGAGGGCTAGCGGGTGCCGGGGAGCTGTTTTTT
15 . TRBJ1-1 TRBD1 TRBV6-5 CASRSGTGMVAEAFF TGTGCCAGCAGAAGTGGGACAGGGATGGTAGCTGAAGCTTTCTTT
13 . TRBJ2-1 . TRBV29-1 CSVEGQTYNEQFF TGCAGCGTTGAAGGACAGACCTACAATGAGCAGTTCTTC
13 . TRBJ1-2 . TRBV3-1/TRBV3-2 CASSPSRGFGYTF TGTGCCAGCAGTCCATCAAGGGGTTTCGGCTACACCTTC
15 . TRBJ1-6 TRBD1 TRBV30 CAWSVPRQGASPLHF TGTGCCTGGAGTGTTCCCCGTCAGGGGGCCTCACCCCTCCACTTT
15 . TRBJ2-7 . TRBV11-2 CASSLGQGSTYEQYF TGTGCCAGCAGCTTAGGGCAGGGGTCCACCTACGAGCAGTACTTC
20 . TRBJ2-3 . TRBV1 CTSSQDGTSGRSGDTDTQYF TGCACCAGCAGCCAAGACGGGACTAGCGGGAGGAGTGGGGACACAGATACGCAGTATTTT
15 . TRBJ2-2 . TRBV9 CASSVAPDSTGELFF TGTGCCAGCAGCGTAGCCCCGGACAGCACCGGGGAGCTGTTTTTT
17 . TRBJ2-3 TRBD2 TRBV14 CASSQDYRLAGTDTQYF TGTGCCAGCAGCCAAGATTACCGACTAGCGGGAACGGATACGCAGTATTTT
12 . TRBJ2-5 . TRBV20-1 CSASFQGETQYF TGCAGTGCTAGTTTTCAGGGTGAGACCCAGTACTTC
13 . TRBJ1-2 . TRBV7-2 CASSLQDYYGYTF TGTGCCAGCAGCTTACAGGATTACTATGGCTACACCTTC
14 few TRBJ1-5 . TRBV5-1 CASSLEQGGQPQHF TGCGCCAGCAGCTTAGAACAGGGCGGGCAGCCCCAGCATTTT
15 . TRBJ1-6 . TRBV7-9 CASSSSGIRTSPLHF TGTGCCAGCAGCTCCTCGGGTATCCGAACTTCACCCCTCCACTTT
16 . TRBJ1-2 . TRBV12-5 CAIPAGTLSRGYGYTF TGTGCTATTCCCGCGGGGACCCTCTCACGTGGCTATGGCTACACCTTC
18 . TRBJ1-6 TRBD1 TRBV13 CASSSSRDRGFYNSPLHF TGTGCCAGCAGCTCATCCCGGGACAGGGGGTTCTATAATTCACCCCTCCACTTT
15 . TRBJ1-4 . TRBV11-2 CASSSRGPTNEKLFF TGTGCCAGCAGCTCCCGCGGCCCAACTAATGAAAAACTGTTTTTT
15 . TRBJ1-5 . TRBV7-2 CASSYTGNSNQPQHF TGTGCCAGCAGCTACACGGGAAATAGCAATCAGCCCCAGCATTTT